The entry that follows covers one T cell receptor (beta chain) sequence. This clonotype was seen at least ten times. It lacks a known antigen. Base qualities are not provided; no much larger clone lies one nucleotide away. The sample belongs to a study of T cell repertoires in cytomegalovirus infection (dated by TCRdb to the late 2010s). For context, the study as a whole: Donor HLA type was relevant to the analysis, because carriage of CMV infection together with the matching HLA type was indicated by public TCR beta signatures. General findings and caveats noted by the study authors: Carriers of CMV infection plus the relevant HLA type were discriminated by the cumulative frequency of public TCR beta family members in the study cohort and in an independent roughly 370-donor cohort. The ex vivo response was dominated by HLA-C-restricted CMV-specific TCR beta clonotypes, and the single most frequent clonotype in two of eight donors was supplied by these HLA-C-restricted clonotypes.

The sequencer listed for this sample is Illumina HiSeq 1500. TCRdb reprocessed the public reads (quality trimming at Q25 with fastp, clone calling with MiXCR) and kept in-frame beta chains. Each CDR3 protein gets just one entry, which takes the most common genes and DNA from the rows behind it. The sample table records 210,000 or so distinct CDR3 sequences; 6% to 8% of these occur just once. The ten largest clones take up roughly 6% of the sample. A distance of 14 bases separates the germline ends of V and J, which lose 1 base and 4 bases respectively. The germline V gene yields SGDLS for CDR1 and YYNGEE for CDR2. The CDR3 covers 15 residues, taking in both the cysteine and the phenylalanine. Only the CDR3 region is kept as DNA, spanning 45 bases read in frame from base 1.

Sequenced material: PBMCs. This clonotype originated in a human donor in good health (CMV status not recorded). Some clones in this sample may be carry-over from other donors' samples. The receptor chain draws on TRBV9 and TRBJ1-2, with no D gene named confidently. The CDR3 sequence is CASSVKDGEFYGYTF. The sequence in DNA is TGTGCCAGCAGCGTAAAGGACGGGGAATTCTATGGCTACACCTTC.